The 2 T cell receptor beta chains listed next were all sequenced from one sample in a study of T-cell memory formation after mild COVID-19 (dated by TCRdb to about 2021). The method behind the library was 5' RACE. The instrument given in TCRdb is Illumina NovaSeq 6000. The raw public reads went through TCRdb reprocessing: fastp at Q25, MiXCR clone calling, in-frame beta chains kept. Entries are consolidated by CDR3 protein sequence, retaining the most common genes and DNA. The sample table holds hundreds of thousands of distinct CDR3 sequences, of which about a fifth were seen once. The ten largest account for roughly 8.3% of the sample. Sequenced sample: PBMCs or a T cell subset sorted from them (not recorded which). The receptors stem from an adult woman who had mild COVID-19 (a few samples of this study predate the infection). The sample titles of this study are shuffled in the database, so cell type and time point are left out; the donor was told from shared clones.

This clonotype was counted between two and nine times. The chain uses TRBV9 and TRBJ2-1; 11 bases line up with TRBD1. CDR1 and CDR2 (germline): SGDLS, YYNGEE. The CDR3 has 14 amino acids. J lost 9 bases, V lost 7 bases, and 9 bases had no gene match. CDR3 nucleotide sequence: TGTGCCAGCGGTGTGCGGACAGGGGGCAGTGAGCAGTTCTTC. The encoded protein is CASGVRTGGSEQFF.

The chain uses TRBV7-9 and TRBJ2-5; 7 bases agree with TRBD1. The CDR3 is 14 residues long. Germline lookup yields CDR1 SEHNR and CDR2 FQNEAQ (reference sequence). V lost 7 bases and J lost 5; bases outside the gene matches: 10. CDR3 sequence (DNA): TGTGCCAGCAACGATGGGACAGCGGCTGAGACCCAGTACTTC. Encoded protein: CASNDGTAAETQYF.